The T cell receptor beta chain described here comes from a study of graft-versus-host responses after intestinal transplantation. Study overall: Recipients underwent multivisceral, liver-intestinal, or isolated intestinal transplants. Every one of the recipients received anti-thymocyte globulin induction and afterwards took tacrolimus and steroids for around three years.

This table comes from immunoSEQ multiplex PCR, and its TCRdb copy is limited to in-frame clones, with some not included. The profile shows some 13,000 clones, approximately 82% of them singletons. Points on this clone: What it binds is not known.

Study-wide findings and caveats: Recipient-marrow GvH clones were detected, some having first appeared in ileum or blood.

The CDR3 sequence is 12 residues long. V shed 5 bases and J shed 6 bases, with 9 bases lying between them. Germline CDR1 and CDR2: SGHDT and YYEEEE. The TCR sequence derives from a human patient who received an intestinal transplant, so some T cells may come from the graft donor. V and J are TRBV5-6 and TRBJ2-1; D is possibly TRBD2 (6 bases). This sample comprised PBMCs, obtained around 120 days after transplant. CDR3 protein: CASSSTSNEQFF. CDR3 bases: TGTGCCAGCAGTTCGACTAGCAATGAGCAGTTCTTC.